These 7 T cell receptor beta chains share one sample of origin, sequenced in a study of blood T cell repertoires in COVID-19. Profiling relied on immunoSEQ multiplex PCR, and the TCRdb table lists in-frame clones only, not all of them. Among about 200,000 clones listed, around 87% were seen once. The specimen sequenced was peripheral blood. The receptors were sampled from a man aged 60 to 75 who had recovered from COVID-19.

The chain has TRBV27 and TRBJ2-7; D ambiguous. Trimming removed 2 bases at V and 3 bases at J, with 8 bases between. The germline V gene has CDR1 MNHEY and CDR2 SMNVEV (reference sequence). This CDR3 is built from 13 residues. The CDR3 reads CASSLRRSYEQYF. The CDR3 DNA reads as TGTGCCAGCAGTTTACGCAGAAGCTACGAGCAGTACTTC.

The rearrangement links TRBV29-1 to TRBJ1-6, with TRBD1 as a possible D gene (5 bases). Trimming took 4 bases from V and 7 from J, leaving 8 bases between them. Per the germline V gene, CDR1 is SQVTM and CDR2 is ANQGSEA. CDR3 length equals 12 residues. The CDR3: CSVAWGNSPLHF. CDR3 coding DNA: TGCAGCGTTGCCTGGGGCAATTCACCCCTCCACTTT.

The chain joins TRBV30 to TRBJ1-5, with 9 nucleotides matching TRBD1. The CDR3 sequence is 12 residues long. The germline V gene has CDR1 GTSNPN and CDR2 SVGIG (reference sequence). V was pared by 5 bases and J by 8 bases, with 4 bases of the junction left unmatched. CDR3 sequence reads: CAWGQGWEPQHF. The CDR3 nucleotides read TGTGCCTGGGGACAGGGGTGGGAGCCCCAGCATTTT.

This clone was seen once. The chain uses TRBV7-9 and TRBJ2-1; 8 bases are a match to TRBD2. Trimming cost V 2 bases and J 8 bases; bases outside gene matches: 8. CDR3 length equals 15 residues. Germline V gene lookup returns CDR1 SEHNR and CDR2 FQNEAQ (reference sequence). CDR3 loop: CASSLSPGGPHEQFF. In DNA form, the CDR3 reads TGTGCCAGCAGCTTAAGCCCGGGAGGGCCCCATGAGCAGTTCTTC. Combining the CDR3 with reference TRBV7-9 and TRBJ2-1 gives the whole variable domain DTGVSQNPRHKITKRGQNVTFRCDPISEHNRLYWYRQTLGQGPEFLTYFQNEAQLEKSRLLSDRFSAERPKGSFSTLEIQRTEQGDSAMYLCASSLSPGGPHEQFFGPGTRLTVL.

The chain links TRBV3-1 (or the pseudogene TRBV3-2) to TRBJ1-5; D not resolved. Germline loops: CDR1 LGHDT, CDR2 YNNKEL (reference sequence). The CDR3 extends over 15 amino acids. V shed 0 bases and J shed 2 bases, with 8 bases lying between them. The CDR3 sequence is CASSQDASGNQPQHF. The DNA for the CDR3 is TGTGCCAGCAGCCAAGATGCCTCGGGCAATCAGCCCCAGCATTTT.

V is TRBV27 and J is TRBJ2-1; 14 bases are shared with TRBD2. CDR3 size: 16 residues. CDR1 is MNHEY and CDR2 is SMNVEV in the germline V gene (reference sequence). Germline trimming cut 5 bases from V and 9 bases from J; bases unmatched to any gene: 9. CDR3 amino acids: CASSVGLAGVRSEQFF. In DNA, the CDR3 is TGTGCCAGCAGTGTGGGACTAGCGGGAGTGCGTAGTGAGCAGTTCTTC.

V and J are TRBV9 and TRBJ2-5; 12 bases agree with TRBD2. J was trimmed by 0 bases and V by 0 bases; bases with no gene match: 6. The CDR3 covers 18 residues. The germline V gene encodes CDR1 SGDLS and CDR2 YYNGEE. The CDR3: CASSVVASGRGHQETQYF. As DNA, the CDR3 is TGTGCCAGCAGCGTAGTAGCTAGCGGGAGGGGACACCAAGAGACCCAGTACTTC.